This is a list of T cell receptor beta chains from one sample in a study of siplizumab effects on memory and regulatory T cells. The protocol was immunoSEQ multiplex PCR, while the TCRdb copy is restricted to in-frame clones and leaves out a portion. The sample includes tens of thousands of clones, more than 80% of them seen just once. The sequenced material came from CD8+ T cells sorted from blood. Receptor source: a human donor in good health. The CDR3 runs from the conserved cysteine through the conserved F or W.

j_call v_call cdr3_aa
TRBJ2-3 TRBV13 CASSLRQGVGFDTQYF
TRBJ2-3 TRBV9 CASSVMGLPDTQYF
TRBJ1-2 TRBV5-1 CASSLRNPNYGYTF
TRBJ1-1 TRBV4-1 CASSPGTGSLEAFF
TRBJ1-5 TRBV19 CASSPGTPKVSNQPQHF
TRBJ2-7 TRBV30 CAWSVGQGAGEQYF
TRBJ1-1 TRBV6-6 CASSNPGEGAAEAFF
TRBJ2-7 TRBV7-9 CASSVGDRGTYEQYF
TRBJ2-7 TRBV7-8 CASSLPASSYEQYF
TRBJ1-4 TRBV5-1 CASSLGDREGEKLFF
TRBJ1-6 TRBV5-3 CARSPDRGSPLHF
TRBJ2-3 TRBV9 CASSAGRNTDTQYF
TRBJ1-1 TRBV27 CASSFTYRQVSPNTEAFF
TRBJ1-2 TRBV7-9 CASSGQGGVSYGYTF
TRBJ2-7 TRBV7-9 CASSRLSYEQYF
TRBJ1-5 TRBV6-5 CASSQTKYSNQPQHF
TRBJ1-2 TRBV30 CAWSVTNYGYTF
TRBJ2-1 TRBV7-2 CASSLASGRHAVNEQFF
TRBJ2-2 TRBV4-1 CASSQLAGGTGELFF
TRBJ1-5 TRBV19 CASSIAGGGNQPQHF
TRBJ2-1 TRBV27 CASSLAGDYNEQFF
TRBJ2-7 TRBV5-4 CASKERERRGEEYF
TRBJ1-2 TRBV5-4 CASSPGTVVGYTF
TRBJ2-1 TRBV6-5 CASSYRGLIYNEQFF
TRBJ2-7 TRBV2 CASSEPTGGYEQYF
TRBJ2-7 TRBV25-1 CASSELDSYEQYF
TRBJ2-7 TRBV7-8 CASSLSSAGTGGIYEQYF
TRBJ2-5 TRBV19 CASSIGDETQYF
TRBJ2-3 TRBV6-4 CASSDTGQSGDTQYF
TRBJ2-1 TRBV15 CATAGGGPGNEQFF
TRBJ2-7 TRBV19 CASSIGGGRSYEQYF
TRBJ2-7 TRBV18 CASSPRDRSYEQYF
TRBJ2-2 TRBV29-1 CSAPDRGELFF
TRBJ2-1 TRBV30 CAWNRGINEQFF
TRBJ1-1 TRBV6-1 CASSESGGWVMNTEAFF
TRBJ2-3 TRBV7-9 CASSLAEGLAGCF
TRBJ2-7 TRBV2 CASRVEGRPYEQYF
TRBJ2-2 TRBV4-1 CASSQVDFTGELFF
TRBJ2-5 TRBV5-1 CASSLGKASGETQYF